One and the same sample provided the 24 T cell receptor beta chains below, sequenced in a study of T-cell memory formation after mild COVID-19. TCRdb called the 5' RACE reads again in MiXCR, with one record for every CDR3 protein. The table lists roughly 300,000 distinct CDR3 sequences, 15% to 20% of them singletons. The sequenced material came from PBMCs or a T cell subset sorted from them (not recorded which). These receptor sequences come from a man aged 18 to 29 who had mild COVID-19 (a few samples of this study predate the infection). Cell type and time point are not known.

In its sample, this clonotype was seen many times. The genes are TRBV18 and TRBJ2-4; D is tentatively TRBD1 or TRBD2 (6 bases each). V was shortened by 3 bases and J by 2 bases, with 17 bases between the two germline ends. This CDR3 has 17 amino acids. Germline V CDR1 and CDR2: KGHSH, LQKENI. Written as DNA, the CDR3 is TGTGCCAGCTCACCCCTGGGGGGCGGCGTCTCCAAAAACATTCAGTACTTC. Its translation is CASSPLGGGVSKNIQYF.

The chain links TRBV4-3 to TRBJ1-1; D not certain. Germline V lookup: CDR1 LGHNA, CDR2 YSLEER. V was pared by 4 bases and J by 3 bases, with 12 bases between. The CDR3 extends over 14 amino acids. The CDR3, as DNA: TGCGCCAGCAGCCCCGGTAGGATCGACACTGAAGCTTTCTTT. Amino acid sequence: CASSPGRIDTEAFF.

This clonotype was counted a few times. The CDR3 region is CASYTEAFF. The CDR3 DNA reads TGTGCCAGCTATACTGAAGCTTTCTTT. The chain joins TRBV2 to TRBJ1-1, with D unclear. Deletions cut 8 bases from V and 5 bases from J, with 3 bases between. The CDR3 is 9 residues long. From germline, CDR1 is SNHLY and CDR2 FYNNEI.

This sequence joins TRBV5-6 and TRBJ1-2, with no clear D. The germline V gene has CDR1 SGHDT and CDR2 YYEEEE. Trimming took off 0 bases at V and 6 bases at J, with 9 bases between the two ends. The CDR3 totals 13 residues. The CDR3, as DNA: TGTGCCAGCAGCTTGGCCGCTGGGGATGGCTACACCTTC. This gives the protein CASSLAAGDGYTF.

This clonotype turned up a few times. The chain links TRBV6-5 to TRBJ2-3; D ambiguous. This CDR3 is 18 amino acids long. Germline V gives CDR1 MNHEY, CDR2 SVGAGI. The V end lost 5 bases, the J end lost 2 bases, and 23 bases lay between the germline ends. CDR3: CASSQKSTGLPLTDTQYF. For the CDR3, the DNA is TGTGCCAGCAGTCAGAAGTCCACCGGGCTCCCGCTCACAGATACGCAGTATTTT.

This clonotype has more than one count but fewer than ten. V is TRBV7-2 and J is TRBJ2-5; D perhaps matches TRBD2 (6 bases). This CDR3 contains 14 residues. The germline CDR1 and CDR2 sequences are SGHTA and FQGNSA. With 5 bases removed from V and 4 bases from J, the gap between germline ends came to 14 bases. The CDR3 is CASSLLRGLETQYF. CDR3 bases: TGTGCCAGCAGCCTGTTGAGGGGACTAGAGACCCAGTACTTC.

This clonotype was seen just once. The gene calls are TRBV27 and TRBJ2-5; D is undetermined. Germline-derived CDR1 and CDR2 are MNHEY and SMNVEV (reference sequence). There are 15 residues in the CDR3. V lost 2 bases and J 4 bases, leaving 14 bases between the germline ends. CDR3 DNA sequence: TGTGCCAGCAGTTTACAAGGCCCCACGGGAGAGACCCAGTACTTC. It translates to CASSLQGPTGETQYF.

In its sample, this clonotype was seen a few times. The genes are TRBV6-5 and TRBJ2-7; D is possibly TRBD1 (6 bases). Germline CDR1 and CDR2: MNHEY and SVGAGI. The CDR3 runs 14 residues. V dropped 6 bases and J dropped 2 bases, with 14 bases sitting between them. The CDR3 loop reads CASRPGQLTYEQYF. CDR3 DNA: TGTGCCAGCAGACCCGGACAGCTCACCTACGAGCAGTACTTC.

The chain recombines TRBV5-5 with TRBJ2-2; D may match TRBD1 or TRBD2 (5 bases each). The CDR3 extends over 15 amino acids. Trimming stripped 6 bases from V and 6 bases from J, with 18 bases between. In germline, CDR1 is SGHKS, CDR2 YYEKEE (reference sequence). The DNA of the CDR3 is TGTGCCAGCAACCCCCCCGGTAGGGGAGCCGGGGAGCTGTTTTTT. Translating it yields CASNPPGRGAGELFF.

The chain joins TRBV2 to TRBJ2-3; possible D gene TRBD2, 7 bases. This CDR3 region has 16 residues. Germline assignment: CDR1 SNHLY and CDR2 FYNNEI. V lost 5 bases to trimming and J lost 0 bases, with 15 bases between them. The CDR3 DNA reads TGTGCCAGCAGTAACCGGGGGGCCCCTAGCACAGATACGCAGTATTTT. Its protein is CASSNRGAPSTDTQYF.

The rearrangement joins TRBV5-1 to TRBJ2-1; a weak D match, TRBD2 (6 bases). The CDR3 consists of 13 residues. CDR1 is SGHRS and CDR2 is YFSETQ in the germline V gene. V was clipped by 4 bases and J by 9 bases, with 14 bases between them. CDR3 coding DNA: TGCGCCAGCAGCCACGCCGTGGGAGGTGAGCAGTTCTTC. It yields the protein CASSHAVGGEQFF.

The sample holds a few counts of this clonotype. The chain is built from TRBV27 and TRBJ1-5, with a tentative D call TRBD1 (5 bases). Trimming took 6 bases from V and 6 from J, leaving 9 bases between them. CDR1 MNHEY and CDR2 SMNVEV come from the germline V gene (reference sequence). This CDR3 is built from 12 residues. CDR3 nucleotide sequence: TGTGCCAGCAGGGGACCCAGTCAGCCCCAGCATTTT. This sequence encodes CASRGPSQPQHF.

The gene calls are TRBV4-1 and TRBJ1-2; the D gene is possibly TRBD1 (5 bases). The CDR3 sequence is 16 residues long. V shed 2 bases and J shed 6 bases, with 19 bases lying between them. Germline values: CDR1 MGHRA, CDR2 YSYEKL. This CDR3 is CASSQIIGLGRDGYTF. The CDR3 DNA reads TGCGCCAGCAGCCAAATAATTGGACTGGGGCGGGATGGCTACACCTTC.

This clonotype was seen a handful of times. The rearrangement uses TRBV6-6 and TRBJ1-2; TRBD1 aligns across 9 bases. The germline V gene has CDR1 MNHNY and CDR2 SVGAGI (reference sequence). This CDR3 region has 15 residues. Trimming took 4 bases from V and 8 from J; bases not matched to a gene: 11. The CDR3 spells CASSSGFGTGRGYTF. The CDR3 bases are TGTGCCAGCAGTTCTGGCTTTGGGACAGGGAGAGGCTACACCTTC.

J is TRBJ2-5 and V is TRBV5-1; tentatively, D is TRBD1 (6 bases). CDR3 length: 13 residues. V lost 5 bases, J lost 4 bases, and 12 bases lay in between. In germline, CDR1 is SGHRS, CDR2 YFSETQ. The CDR3 sequence is CASSKGDLETQYF. In nucleotides, the CDR3 is TGCGCCAGCAGTAAGGGGGATCTAGAGACCCAGTACTTC. Full variable domain (remainder filled in from reference TRBV5-1 and TRBJ2-5): KAGVTQTPRYLIKTRGQQVTLSCSPISGHRSVSWYQQTPGQGLQFLFEYFSETQRNKGNFPGRFSGRQFSNSRSEMNVSTLELGDSALYLCASSKGDLETQYFGPGTRLLVL.

This clonotype was detected once. The CDR3 here is CASSGIAEETQYF. The CDR3 region has the DNA TGTGCCAGCAGCGGCATAGCGGAAGAGACCCAGTACTTC. V gene TRBV9 combines with J gene TRBJ2-5; a possible D gene is TRBD2 (6 bases). CDR1 SGDLS and CDR2 YYNGEE come from the germline V gene. Between the trimmed V and J ends, which lost 3 bases and 3 bases, there was a span of 9 bases. This CDR3 has 13 amino acids. Filled out from reference TRBV9 and TRBJ2-5, the complete variable domain reads DSGVTQTPKHLITATGQRVTLRCSPRSGDLSVYWYQQSLDQGLQFLIQYYNGEERAKGNILERFSAQQFPDLHSELNLSSLELGDSALYFCASSGIAEETQYFGPGTRLLVL.

V usage is TRBV10-1 and J usage is TRBJ2-2, with D possibly called TRBD1 or TRBD2 (5 bases each). CDR3 length: 14 amino acids. In germline, CDR1 is WNHNN, CDR2 SYGVQD (reference sequence). The V end lost 2 bases, the J end lost 6 bases, and 10 bases lay between the germline ends. The CDR3 sequence is CASSEGQGAGELFF. CDR3 sequence (DNA): TGCGCCAGCAGTGAGGGGCAGGGAGCCGGGGAGCTGTTTTTT.

The chain employs TRBV15 and TRBJ1-5, with a weak D call TRBD1 (6 bases). CDR3 length equals 12 residues. The V end was cut by 5 bases, the J end by 7 bases, with 9 bases between. Germline CDR1 reads LNHNV; CDR2 reads YYDKDF (reference sequence). The CDR3 spells CATSPQGQPQHF. Here the CDR3 DNA reads TGTGCCACCAGCCCACAGGGACAGCCCCAGCATTTT.

The chain recombines TRBV5-1 with TRBJ2-7; D is perhaps TRBD1 or TRBD2 (6 bases each). Looked up from germline, CDR1 is SGHRS and CDR2 is YFSETQ. Trimming removed 1 base at V and 6 bases at J, with 11 bases between. The CDR3 sequence is 13 residues long. CDR3 nucleotides: TGCGCCAGCAGCTTGTCTAAGGGGGGCGAGCAGTACTTC. Protein sequence: CASSLSKGGEQYF. The variable domain in full, with the rest retrieved from reference TRBV5-1 and TRBJ2-7, is KAGVTQTPRYLIKTRGQQVTLSCSPISGHRSVSWYQQTPGQGLQFLFEYFSETQRNKGNFPGRFSGRQFSNSRSEMNVSTLELGDSALYLCASSLSKGGEQYFGPGTRLTVT.

At least ten counts were recorded for this clonotype. The CDR3 protein is CASSPSGSQETQYF. The CDR3 region has the DNA TGTGCCAGCAGCCCCAGTGGGAGTCAAGAGACCCAGTACTTC. The chain recombines TRBV7-8 with TRBJ2-5; possible D gene TRBD2, 5 bases. There are 14 residues in the CDR3. Trimming cost V 5 bases and J 2 bases, with 12 bases left between them. Germline CDR1 SGHVS, CDR2 FQNEAQ. The full variable domain, rest sourced from reference TRBV7-8 and TRBJ2-5, is GAGVSQSPRYKVAKRGQDVALRCDPISGHVSLFWYQQALGQGPEFLTYFQNEAQLDKSGLPSDRFFAERPEGSVSTLKIQRTQQEDSAVYLCASSPSGSQETQYFGPGTRLLVL.

The chain combines TRBV5-1 with TRBJ2-3; 12 nucleotides match TRBD2. Germline V lookup: CDR1 SGHRS, CDR2 YFSETQ. The CDR3 contains 16 residues. V was pared by 4 bases and J by 2 bases, with 5 bases of the junction left unmatched. CDR3 sequence (DNA): TGCGCCAGCAGCATACTAGCGGGGGGCACCACAGATACGCAGTATTTT. Protein product: CASSILAGGTTDTQYF.

This clonotype turned up a few times. CDR3 sequence (DNA): TGTGCCAGCAGCCCCCCGGGAGGGGGCGAGCAGTACGTC. Residues: CASSPPGGGEQYV. The rearrangement joins TRBV14 to TRBJ2-7; the match to TRBD2 covers 8 bases. The J segment lost 6 bases and the V segment lost 4 bases, leaving 5 bases of the junction unmatched. CDR1 and CDR2 (germline): SGHDN, FVKESK. The length of the CDR3 is 13 residues.

The chain uses TRBV12-3 or TRBV12-4 and TRBJ1-5; D unclear. Trimming shortened V by 4 bases and J by 6 bases, and 7 bases separated the two germline ends. The CDR3 contains 12 residues. In DNA, the CDR3 is TGTGCCAGCAGTTATCAGGTTCAGCCCCAGCATTTT. Protein product: CASSYQVQPQHF.

The chain carries TRBV5-1 and TRBJ2-3; D is undetermined. V was shortened by 6 bases and J by 1 base, with 18 bases between the two germline ends. The CDR3 has 16 residues. Germline CDR1 is SGHRS and CDR2 is YFSETQ. In DNA form, the CDR3 reads TGCGCCAGCACCGACTCCGGAACTTCTCGCACAGATACGCAGTATTTT. It translates to CASTDSGTSRTDTQYF.